The 26 T cell receptor beta chains given below trace back to one sample, sequenced in a study of regulatory T cells in long-lasting Graves disease. Time point of the sample: newly diagnosed GD, antithyroid drugs for less than 3 months. The TCR library was made from RNA that had been extracted from PBMCs in TRIzol. TCR beta libraries were built with iRepertoire HTBI primers and Arm-PCR of CDR3 regions. TCRdb fed the multiplex PCR reads into MiXCR, producing one record per CDR3 protein. The table has a few hundred thousand distinct CDR3 sequences, about 16% seen once. Sequencing used peripheral blood mononuclear cells (PBMCs), obtained at new diagnosis, from a patient treated with antithyroid drugs. These receptor sequences come from a female donor with Graves disease.

The CDR3 loop is CSARDSSSGTNTEAFF. The CDR3 coding sequence is TGCAGTGCTAGAGATAGTTCTTCTGGGACGAACACTGAAGCTTTCTTT. The chain employs TRBV20-1 and TRBJ1-1; possibly TRBD1 for D (5 bases). Trimming left V 0 bases short and J 1 base short, with 15 bases between. This CDR3 has 16 residues. The V gene's germline CDR1 is DFQATT and CDR2 SNEGSKA (reference sequence).

This clonotype was recorded many times. The chain employs TRBV12-3 or TRBV12-4 and TRBJ2-5; 13 bases fit TRBD2. The CDR3 consists of 18 residues. V shed 6 bases and J 1 base; nucleotides not matched to a gene: 11. CDR3 residues: CASRRTGGTSGTQETQYF. CDR3 nucleotide sequence: TGTGCCAGCAGGAGGACAGGGGGGACTAGCGGGACCCAAGAGACCCAGTACTTC.

This clonotype occurred many times. This chain links TRBV12-5 with TRBJ2-7, with a possible D match to TRBD1 (6 bases). V lost 2 bases to trimming and J lost 7 bases, with 18 bases between them. The CDR3 runs to 15 residues. Per the germline V gene, CDR1 is LGHNT and CDR2 is FRNRAP. The CDR3 region has the DNA TGTGCTAGTGGTTTGAACCGGGCAGGGGACGAGGAGCAGTACTTC. It specifies CASGLNRAGDEEQYF.

This clonotype came up once. A much larger clone lies a single base off, so this may be a read error. V usage is TRBV5-1 and J usage is TRBJ2-7; unclear D gene. The germline CDR1 and CDR2 sequences are SGHRS and YFSETQ. The CDR3 loop spans 12 amino acids. Here the CDR3 reads CASSLVYYEHYF. CDR3 DNA: TGCGCCAGCAGCTTGGTGTATTACGAGCATTACTTC.

This clonotype was detected many times. The chain joins TRBV12-3 or TRBV12-4 to TRBJ1-4, with a possible D match to TRBD1 (5 bases). Trimming cost V 6 bases and J 8 bases, with 13 bases left between them. The CDR3 contains 13 residues. The CDR3, as DNA: TGTGCCAGCAGCCCCCTGGGACGGGAAAAACTGTTTTTT. This codes for CASSPLGREKLFF.

This clonotype was detected many times. J is TRBJ2-7 and V is TRBV18; either TRBD1 or TRBD2 may supply D (6 bases each). Germline values: CDR1 KGHSH, CDR2 LQKENI. The V and J ends lost 2 bases and 0 bases respectively, with 14 bases between them. The CDR3 loop spans 16 amino acids. CDR3 sequence (DNA): TGTGCCAGCTCACCAAGGGGGGAGCGTACCTCCTACGAGCAGTACTTC. Translating gives CASSPRGERTSYEQYF. Combining the CDR3 with reference TRBV18 and TRBJ2-7 gives the whole variable domain NAGVMQNPRHLVRRRGQEARLRCSPMKGHSHVYWYRQLPEEGLKFMVYLQKENIIDESGMPKERFSAEFPKEGPSILRIQQVVRGDSAAYFCASSPRGERTSYEQYFGPGTRLTVT.

Worth noting for this clonotype: This likely traces to a read error, being one base from a far larger clone. The genes are TRBV6-5 and TRBJ2-1; possibly TRBD2 for D (6 bases). Trimming pared 8 bases from V and 6 bases from J, leaving 11 bases between. The CDR3 is 12 residues long. Germline V gives CDR1 MNHEY, CDR2 SVGAGI. The CDR3 protein is CASGLTANEQFF. The CDR3 DNA is TGTGCCAGCGGACTAACGGCCAATGAGCAGTTCTTC.

This clonotype appeared many times. The chain recombines TRBV2 with TRBJ1-2, with D perhaps TRBD1 (6 bases). The V end was cut by 1 base, the J end by 6 bases, with 9 bases between. The CDR3 loop spans 13 amino acids. The germline V gene has CDR1 SNHLY and CDR2 FYNNEI. In nucleotides, the CDR3 is TGTGCCAGCAGTGAAGGAGGGGGAGATGGCTACACCTTC. It yields the protein CASSEGGGDGYTF.

This clonotype was seen at least ten times. The chain carries TRBV29-1 and TRBJ2-2; possibly TRBD1 for D (5 bases). Germline loops: CDR1 SQVTM, CDR2 ANQGSEA. This CDR3 contains 12 residues. V was trimmed by 6 bases and J by 3 bases, leaving 8 bases between them. The chain's CDR3 is CSVPQDTGELFF. The CDR3 coding sequence is TGCAGCGTGCCACAGGACACCGGGGAGCTGTTTTTT.

There are many counts of this clonotype. As DNA, the CDR3 is TGTGCCAGCAGTCGACAGGGGGTCAGCAATCAGCCCCAGCATTTT. Encoded protein: CASSRQGVSNQPQHF. The chain uses TRBV12-3 or TRBV12-4 and TRBJ1-5, with TRBD1 matching over 9 bases. This CDR3 comprises 15 residues. V was pared by 5 bases and J by 1 base, with 3 bases of the junction left unmatched.

This clonotype was found a few times. V and J are TRBV29-1 and TRBJ2-7; a weak D match, TRBD1 (6 bases). V lost 5 bases to trimming and J lost 5 bases, with 19 bases between them. Germline CDR1 is SQVTM and CDR2 is ANQGSEA. The length of the CDR3 is 14 residues. CDR3 sequence: CSVNARGSRNEQYF. The CDR3, as DNA: TGCAGCGTTAATGCCAGGGGTTCGAGGAACGAGCAGTACTTC.

In its sample, this clonotype was seen many times. V gene TRBV2 combines with J gene TRBJ1-6, with D perhaps matching TRBD1 (5 bases). This CDR3 spans 15 amino acids. Germline assignment: CDR1 SNHLY and CDR2 FYNNEI. V gave up 4 bases and J gave up 2 bases, with 9 bases separating them. CDR3 loop: CASSGTSTYNSPLHF. In DNA, the CDR3 is TGTGCCAGCAGTGGGACAAGTACCTATAATTCACCCCTCCACTTT.

This clonotype was seen ten or more times. The chain couples TRBV3-1 to TRBJ1-2, with 8 bases identical to TRBD1. Germline loops: CDR1 LGHDT, CDR2 YNNKEL (reference sequence). CDR3 size: 14 residues. V shed 2 bases, J shed 2 bases, and the junction held 1 base outside the gene matches. The CDR3 DNA reads TGTGCCAGCAGCCAAAGGGACAGGAACTATGGCTACACCTTC. The encoded protein is CASSQRDRNYGYTF.

This clonotype was picked up many times. The chain joins TRBV7-9 to TRBJ2-7; perhaps TRBD2 as D (6 bases). Trimming removed 4 bases at V and 4 bases at J, with 11 bases between. CDR1 is SEHNR, CDR2 FQNEAQ, per germline (reference sequence). CDR3 length: 13 residues. The CDR3 DNA sequence: TGTGCCAGCAGCTCTAGCGTCCGTTACGAGCAGTACTTC. This gives the protein CASSSSVRYEQYF.

The gene calls are TRBV7-9 and TRBJ2-6; TRBD2 might be the D (5 bases). Trimming stripped 8 bases from V and 4 bases from J, with 12 bases between. Per germline, CDR1 SEHNR and CDR2 FQNEAQ (reference sequence). The CDR3 spans 14 residues. CDR3 amino acids: CASRRTEGANVLTF. CDR3 nucleotide sequence: TGTGCCAGCCGGAGGACTGAGGGGGCCAACGTCCTGACTTTC.

There are many counts of this clonotype. The chain uses TRBV18 and TRBJ1-3, with D possibly matching TRBD1 (6 bases). Germline lookup yields CDR1 KGHSH and CDR2 LQKENI. The CDR3 sequence is 16 residues long. Trimming removed 4 bases at V and 0 bases at J, with 13 bases between. The DNA of the CDR3 is TGTGCCAGCTCACTCGACAGGCCCTACTCTGGAAACACCATATATTTT. Translated: CASSLDRPYSGNTIYF.

At least ten counts were recorded for this clonotype. V usage is TRBV6-5 and J usage is TRBJ1-1, with D possibly being TRBD1 (5 bases). The germline V and J ends were trimmed by 3 bases and 5 bases, with 13 bases remaining between them. This CDR3 contains 14 residues. Looked up from germline, CDR1 is MNHEY and CDR2 is SVGAGI. CDR3 loop: CASSYQGLGTEAFF. The CDR3 DNA reads TGTGCCAGCAGTTATCAGGGTTTGGGAACTGAAGCTTTCTTT.

This clonotype has a count of ten or more. The V and J genes are TRBV20-1 and TRBJ2-1; a weak D match, TRBD2 (6 bases). The ends were cut back, 6 bases at V and 5 bases at J, with 20 bases in the middle. This CDR3 has 15 residues. Germline-derived CDR1 and CDR2 are DFQATT and SNEGSKA (reference sequence). The CDR3 DNA reads TGCAGTGCCCCCCAACGGGGGAGATGGAACAATGAGCAGTTCTTC. The encoded protein is CSAPQRGRWNNEQFF.

This clonotype was seen at least ten times. The chain carries TRBV30 and TRBJ2-7, with 8 bases fitting TRBD2. V lost 7 bases to trimming and J lost 6 bases; unmatched junction nucleotides: 14. CDR1 GTSNPN and CDR2 SVGIG come from the germline V gene (reference sequence). The CDR3 sequence is 14 residues long. CDR3 sequence (DNA): TGTGCCTCTTCGGGGGGGTCTCTAACTGGCGAGCAGTACTTC. Its translation is CASSGGSLTGEQYF.

Comments on this clonotype: A single base is all that separates this from a far larger clone, so a read error is likely. V gene TRBV24-1 combines with J gene TRBJ2-7; 8 positions match TRBD2. Germline trimming cut 11 bases from V and 5 bases from J; bases unmatched to any gene: 13. CDR1 KGHDR and CDR2 SFDVKD come from the germline V gene. This CDR3 is 14 amino acids long. This CDR3 reads CAIGAPPAGDEQYF. The CDR3 DNA sequence: TGTGCCATCGGTGCACCCCCAGCGGGAGACGAGCAGTACTTC.

This clonotype appeared many times. The chain employs TRBV7-8 and TRBJ2-1, with D unclear. Germline V gene data show CDR1 as SGHVS and CDR2 as FQNEAQ. V lost 5 bases and J lost 8, with 7 bases in between. This CDR3 is built from 11 residues. The CDR3 sequence: CASSNLDEQFF. The CDR3 DNA is TGTGCCAGCAGCAACTTAGATGAGCAGTTCTTC. Looking up the rest from reference TRBV7-8 and TRBJ2-1 gives the full variable domain: GAGVSQSPRYKVAKRGQDVALRCDPISGHVSLFWYQQALGQGPEFLTYFQNEAQLDKSGLPSDRFFAERPEGSVSTLKIQRTQQEDSAVYLCASSNLDEQFFGPGTRLTVL.

The sample holds many counts of this clonotype. V gene TRBV2 combines with J gene TRBJ2-3, with D unclear. V was shortened by 6 bases and J by 4 bases, with 11 bases between the two germline ends. The germline V gene has CDR1 SNHLY and CDR2 FYNNEI. The CDR3 totals 13 residues. CDR3 sequence reads: CASSSGPPDTQYF. Here the CDR3 DNA reads TGTGCCAGCAGCTCAGGACCCCCAGATACGCAGTATTTT.

This clonotype was observed at least ten times. In DNA form, the CDR3 reads TGTGCCAGCAGCCGCACGGGGATCCGAACCACCTACGAGCAGTACTTC. This gives the protein CASSRTGIRTTYEQYF. The chain uses TRBV7-2 and TRBJ2-7; D perhaps matches TRBD2 (5 bases). This CDR3 comprises 16 residues. The V end was cut by 5 bases, the J end by 2 bases, with 19 bases between. CDR1 is SGHTA and CDR2 is FQGNSA in the germline V gene.

In its sample, this clonotype was seen many times. The CDR3 nucleotides are TGTGCCAGCAGCCCTACTAGTGCCTCCTACGAGCAGTACTTC. This translates into CASSPTSASYEQYF. This chain links TRBV9 with TRBJ2-7, with D perhaps TRBD2 (5 bases). The CDR3 contains 14 residues. CDR1 is SGDLS, CDR2 YYNGEE, per germline. The V end was cut by 4 bases, the J end by 0 bases, with 11 bases between. The whole variable domain, remainder taken from reference TRBV9 and TRBJ2-7, is DSGVTQTPKHLITATGQRVTLRCSPRSGDLSVYWYQQSLDQGLQFLIQYYNGEERAKGNILERFSAQQFPDLHSELNLSSLELGDSALYFCASSPTSASYEQYFGPGTRLTVT.

Many counts were recorded for this clonotype. The gene calls are TRBV6-2 or TRBV6-3 and TRBJ1-2; D perhaps matches TRBD1 (5 bases). This CDR3 has 13 residues. Germline V gene lookup returns CDR1 MNHEY and CDR2 SVGEGT. The germline V and J ends were trimmed by 2 bases and 6 bases, with 10 bases remaining between them. In DNA, the CDR3 is TGTGCCAGCAGTTACGGGGGGAGGGATGGCTACACCTTC. It translates to CASSYGGRDGYTF.

Many counts were recorded for this clonotype. The V and J genes are TRBV24-1 and TRBJ2-7, with D possibly matching TRBD1 (5 bases). The V gene's germline CDR1 is KGHDR and CDR2 SFDVKD. The CDR3 totals 12 residues. The ends were cut back, 4 bases at V and 6 bases at J, with 9 bases in the middle. This CDR3 is CATSEAGFEQYF. In DNA form, the CDR3 reads TGTGCCACCAGTGAGGCAGGGTTCGAGCAGTACTTC.